The entry below gives a single TCR beta chain sequence along with its context. This record belongs to a study of blood T cells in healthy people across ages. Study summary: Template switching recovered approximately one barcoded beta molecule for every two T cells.

The authors ran a second PCR of roughly 6 to 11 cycles using a sample-barcoded 5' primer and a J-beta primer mix. MiXCR, run by TCRdb on the 5' RACE reads, gives a single entry per CDR3 protein. The repertoire has approximately 2,000,000 distinct CDR3 sequences, 30% to 40% of them found once; the top ten carry more than 20%. There are 14 residues in the CDR3. Trimming took 5 bases from V and 3 from J, leaving 13 bases between them. CDR1 and CDR2 (germline): SGHNT, YENEEA. Sequenced: blood. This sequence originates from a human donor in good health. The genes are TRBV11-3 and TRBJ1-2, with a possible D match to TRBD1 (5 bases). In nucleotides, the CDR3 is TGTGCCAGCAGCCCGGGGGTGGGGGACTATGGCTACACCTTC. Its translation is CASSPGVGDYGYTF.